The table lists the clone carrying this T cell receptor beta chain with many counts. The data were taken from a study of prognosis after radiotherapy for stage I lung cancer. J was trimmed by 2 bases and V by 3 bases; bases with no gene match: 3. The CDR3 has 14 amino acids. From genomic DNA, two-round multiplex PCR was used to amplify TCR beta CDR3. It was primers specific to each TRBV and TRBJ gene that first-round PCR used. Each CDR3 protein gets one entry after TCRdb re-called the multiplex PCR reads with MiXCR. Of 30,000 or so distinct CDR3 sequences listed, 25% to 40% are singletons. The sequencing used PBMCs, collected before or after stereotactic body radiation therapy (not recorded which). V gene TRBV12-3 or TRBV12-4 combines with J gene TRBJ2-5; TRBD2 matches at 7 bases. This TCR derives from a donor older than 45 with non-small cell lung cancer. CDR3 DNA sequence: TGTGCCAGCAGTTTGGCGGGAGTTCAAGAGACCCAGTACTTC. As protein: CASSLAGVQETQYF.